A single T cell receptor beta chain is shown here with its context. Its specificity is unknown. A much larger clone differs from this one at a single base, so this may be a read error. Library preparation (for TCRbeta) was performed with unique molecular identifiers. TCRdb re-derived calls from the PCR reads in MiXCR, one entry per CDR3 protein. Of about 280,000 distinct CDR3 sequences in the sample, roughly 10% are singletons; the top ten hold 20% to 25%. Per germline, CDR1 MNHEY and CDR2 SMNVEV (reference sequence). CDR3 length equals 15 residues. V lost 6 bases and J 0 bases, leaving 12 bases between the germline ends. This entry is derived from a study of T-cell reconstitution after alpha-beta-depleted transplantation in children. Findings of the study overall: Surviving thymic progenitors and recipient T cells were the source of high TCRbeta diversity at day 60 in some patients. T-cell counts and diversity at one year post-transplant came mainly from newly produced T cells. At around two months after transplant, the alpha-beta T cells were reportedly derived from several hundred expanded clones that came from non-depleted graft cells.

J is TRBJ1-5 and V is TRBV27; D possibly corresponds to TRBD1 (5 bases). The sample consisted of peripheral blood, taken 180 days after TCRalphabeta/CD19-depleted stem cell transplant. The sequence was obtained from a male patient aged 2 to 9 who had a stem cell transplant for chronic granulomatous disease, so the T cells may come from the graft donor. The CDR3 region has the DNA TGTGCCAGCAGCAGACAGACACGTAGCAATCAGCCCCAGCATTTT. Translation: CASSRQTRSNQPQHF.